Below are 22 T cell receptor beta chains sequenced from a single sample in a study of blood T cell repertoires in COVID-19 (dated by TCRdb to 2018 to 2020). The receptor library was made with the immunoSEQ multiplex PCR assay. Drawn from immuneACCESS, this table holds only the in-frame rearrangements with V and J called that TCRdb kept. Clones are partly lost; checked studies trace under half to an unresolved V gene and leave the rest unexplained. This sample is represented by 90,000 to 110,000 clones; 80% to 90% of them were singletons. The ten largest account for 7.9% of the sample. Sequencing input: peripheral blood. These receptors all come from a woman older than 75 with active or convalescent COVID-19.

This clone was counted only a few times. The chain combines TRBV7-3 with TRBJ2-2; 10 positions agree with TRBD2. The CDR3 is made up of 14 amino acids. Germline CDR1 reads SGHTA; CDR2 reads FQGTGA. Losses at the gene ends were 4 bases for V and 7 bases for J; bases not matched to a gene: 3. The DNA of the CDR3 is TGTGCCAGCAGCTCGGGACTAGCGTACGGGGAGCTGTTTTTT. This sequence encodes CASSSGLAYGELFF.

This chain links TRBV7-9 with TRBJ2-1, with D perhaps TRBD1 (6 bases). The CDR3 covers 13 residues. The germline V gene has CDR1 SEHNR and CDR2 FQNEAQ (reference sequence). Trimming took off 5 bases at V and 8 bases at J, with 13 bases between the two ends. The CDR3 reads CASSITGFDEQFF. The CDR3 DNA reads as TGTGCCAGCAGCATTACAGGGTTCGATGAGCAGTTCTTC.

Points on this clone: In the same sample, other DNA sequences code for this CDR3. This chain uses TRBV7-9 with TRBJ2-3, with 8 bases fitting TRBD2. V was pared by 1 base and J by 0 bases, with 0 bases of the junction left unmatched. This CDR3 comprises 15 residues. The germline CDR1 and CDR2 sequences are SEHNR and FQNEAQ (reference sequence). The CDR3, as DNA: TGTGCCAGCAGCTTAGGACTAGCGAGCACAGATACGCAGTATTTT. It encodes CASSLGLASTDTQYF. Full variable domain (rest looked up from reference TRBV7-9 and TRBJ2-3): DTGVSQNPRHKITKRGQNVTFRCDPISEHNRLYWYRQTLGQGPEFLTYFQNEAQLEKSRLLSDRFSAERPKGSFSTLEIQRTEQGDSAMYLCASSLGLASTDTQYFGPGTRLTVL.

The chain carries TRBV5-3 and TRBJ2-7; 7 nucleotides match TRBD2. TRBV5-3 is marked as an open reading frame, function uncertain. J was trimmed by 7 bases and V by 0 bases; bases with no gene match: 13. The CDR3 runs to 16 residues. CDR3 loop: CARSLEGRGSPREQYF. The CDR3 coding sequence is TGTGCCAGAAGCTTGGAGGGGCGCGGGAGCCCTCGGGAGCAGTACTTC.

This clone showed up just a few times. The chain couples TRBV19 to TRBJ2-7, with TRBD2 matching over 14 bases. This CDR3 region has 15 residues. V dropped 6 bases and J dropped 6; count of bases not matched to a gene: 7. Per germline, CDR1 LNHDA and CDR2 SQIVND (reference sequence). CDR3 in amino acids: CASRGGLAGAREQYF. CDR3 bases: TGTGCCAGTAGAGGGGGACTAGCGGGAGCTCGCGAGCAGTACTTC.

This sequence joins TRBV5-1 and TRBJ2-1; 11 bases match TRBD2. The germline CDR1 and CDR2 sequences are SGHRS and YFSETQ. The trim removed 7 bases at V and 2 bases at J, leaving 5 bases unmatched. There are 15 residues in the CDR3. CDR3 in amino acids: CASDLAGGTYNEQFF. In DNA form, the CDR3 reads TGCGCCAGCGACCTAGCGGGAGGCACCTACAATGAGCAGTTCTTC.

This chain links TRBV2 with TRBJ1-3; D not resolved. CDR3 size: 16 residues. V gave up 7 bases and J gave up 0 bases, with 16 bases separating them. Germline CDR1 and CDR2: SNHLY and FYNNEI. CDR3 in DNA: TGTGCCAGCACCCCTCGACGGGGAGTCTCTGGAAACACCATATATTTT. Its translation: CASTPRRGVSGNTIYF. The full variable domain, in which reference TRBV2 and TRBJ1-3 provide the parts outside the CDR3, is EPEVTQTPSHQVTQMGQEVILRCVPISNHLYFYWYRQILGQKVEFLVSFYNNEISEKSEIFDDQFSVERPDGSNFTLKIRSTKLEDSAMYFCASTPRRGVSGNTIYFGEGSWLTVV.

V and J are TRBV29-1 and TRBJ1-1, with D tentatively TRBD1 (6 bases). There are 13 residues in the CDR3. Germline V CDR1 and CDR2: SQVTM, ANQGSEA. V dropped 5 bases and J dropped 1 base, with 11 bases sitting between them. The CDR3 bases are TGCAGCGTTTCCAGGGGCCCGAACACTGAAGCTTTCTTT. Translating gives CSVSRGPNTEAFF.

CDR3 sequence: CASRFSGSTYEQYF. CDR3 sequence (DNA): TGTGCAAGTCGCTTTTCTGGGAGCACCTACGAGCAGTACTTC. The chain uses TRBV12-2 and TRBJ2-7; no check of the table's D call, TRBD2, against the DNA was made. TRBV12-2 is given as a pseudogene. The CDR3 has 14 amino acids.

This clone has only a few counts. The chain carries TRBV5-8 and TRBJ1-2, with TRBD1 matching over 9 bases. J lost 4 bases, V lost 0 bases, and 10 bases had no gene match. This CDR3 is 17 amino acids long. CDR1 and CDR2 (germline): SGHTS, YDEGEE. The CDR3 spells CASSLAYVGQGAYGYTF. For the CDR3, the DNA is TGTGCCAGCAGCTTGGCTTATGTGGGACAGGGTGCCTATGGCTACACCTTC.

J is TRBJ2-2 and V is TRBV24-1; D is perhaps TRBD1 (6 bases). Germline V gene lookup returns CDR1 KGHDR and CDR2 SFDVKD. V lost 4 bases and J lost 3, with 17 bases in between. The CDR3 contains 17 residues. The CDR3 nucleotides read TGTGCCACCAGTGACCTGAAGAAAGGACAGTACACCGGGGAGCTGTTTTTT. This codes for CATSDLKKGQYTGELFF.

The chain couples TRBV19 to TRBJ2-4; TRBD2 aligns across 14 bases. This CDR3 is 18 amino acids long. V was pared by 4 bases and J by 3 bases, with 8 bases of the junction left unmatched. Germline CDR1 reads LNHDA; CDR2 reads SQIVND (reference sequence). The CDR3 nucleotides are TGTGCCAGTAGTACCATACGGACTAGCGGGAGGCGCAAAAACATTCAGTACTTC. This encodes CASSTIRTSGRRKNIQYF.

The chain links TRBV2 to TRBJ2-1; tentative D call: TRBD2 (5 bases). CDR3 length equals 15 residues. V was clipped by 2 bases and J by 7 bases, with 15 bases between them. Germline V gives CDR1 SNHLY, CDR2 FYNNEI. CDR3 loop: CASSESGTRMNEQFF. Written as DNA, the CDR3 is TGTGCCAGCAGTGAATCGGGAACAAGGATGAATGAGCAGTTCTTC.

This chain joins TRBV19 and TRBJ2-7; D possibly corresponds to TRBD1 (6 bases). The germline CDR1 and CDR2 sequences are LNHDA and SQIVND (reference sequence). With 5 bases removed from V and 5 bases from J, the gap between germline ends came to 16 bases. The length of the CDR3 is 14 residues. The CDR3 is CASSAQGIYHEQYF. The DNA for the CDR3 is TGTGCCAGTAGTGCCCAGGGGATTTACCACGAGCAGTACTTC.

This sequence joins TRBV27 and TRBJ2-7; 11 bases fit TRBD1. This CDR3 has 15 amino acids. Germline V lookup: CDR1 MNHEY, CDR2 SMNVEV (reference sequence). J gave up 5 bases and V 5 bases, and 8 bases lay outside the gene matches. CDR3 in amino acids: CASSARTGGGHEQYF. CDR3 sequence (DNA): TGTGCCAGCAGTGCTCGGACAGGGGGCGGACACGAGCAGTACTTC.

The chain is built from TRBV28 and TRBJ1-1, with 11 bases aligning to TRBD1. This CDR3 spans 17 amino acids. The germline gives CDR1 MDHEN, CDR2 SYDVKM. V gave up 7 bases and J gave up 5 bases; unmatched junction bases: 15. The DNA of the CDR3 is TGTGCCAGCACCGGACAGGGGGCACGTATAATGAGGACTGAAGCTTTCTTT. The encoded protein is CASTGQGARIMRTEAFF.

The chain recombines TRBV28 with TRBJ2-7, with a tentative D call TRBD1 (6 bases). CDR1 is MDHEN and CDR2 is SYDVKM in the germline V gene. This CDR3 region has 13 residues. The V end lost 6 bases, the J end lost 7 bases, and 16 bases lay between the germline ends. The CDR3 protein is CASRGQPPGEQYF. CDR3 nucleotides: TGTGCCAGCAGGGGACAACCTCCTGGGGAGCAGTACTTC.

Points on this clone: The identical CDR3 is also encoded by other nucleotide sequences in the sample. V gene TRBV18 combines with J gene TRBJ2-1, with 7 bases that match TRBD2. V lost 4 bases to trimming and J lost 8 bases; unmatched junction nucleotides: 2. This CDR3 is 12 amino acids long. Germline values: CDR1 KGHSH, CDR2 LQKENI. The chain's CDR3 is CASSLGGDEQFF. For the CDR3, the DNA is TGTGCCAGCTCACTGGGAGGGGATGAGCAGTTCTTC.

The chain combines TRBV19 with TRBJ1-4; no definite D call. In germline, CDR1 is LNHDA, CDR2 SQIVND (reference sequence). V lost 4 bases and J 5 bases, leaving 11 bases between the germline ends. CDR3 length equals 14 residues. CDR3 region: CASSTTGSNEKLFF. The CDR3 DNA reads as TGTGCCAGTAGTACCACGGGGTCGAATGAAAAACTGTTTTTT.

The rearrangement uses TRBV5-1 and TRBJ2-6; 7 bases line up with TRBD1. This CDR3 is 16 amino acids long. CDR1 is SGHRS and CDR2 is YFSETQ in the germline V gene. The junction had 4 bases not matched to a gene; V was cut back by 2 bases and J by 2 bases. CDR3 loop: CASSFGDRAGANVLTF. The CDR3 nucleotides are TGCGCCAGCAGCTTCGGAGACAGGGCTGGGGCCAACGTCCTGACTTTC.

In its sample, this clone was seen once. The genes are TRBV5-6 and TRBJ2-7; 10 bases align to TRBD2. The CDR3 length is 15 residues. The junction had 13 bases not matched to a gene; V was cut back by 10 bases and J by 3 bases. CDR1 is SGHDT and CDR2 is YYEEEE in the germline V gene. The CDR3 protein is CASPPPGLAYYEQYF. CDR3 DNA: TGTGCCTCCCCTCCCCCGGGACTAGCGTACTACGAGCAGTACTTC.

The chain carries TRBV9 and TRBJ2-2; 9 bases fit TRBD1. The germline V gene has CDR1 SGDLS and CDR2 YYNGEE. The CDR3 runs to 16 residues. V lost 4 bases to trimming and J lost 0 bases; unmatched junction nucleotides: 4. In DNA form, the CDR3 reads TGTGCCAGCAGCTTCCGGGACAGGGCGAACACCGGGGAGCTGTTTTTT. Its protein product is CASSFRDRANTGELFF.